The 2 T cell receptor beta chains in this list originate from one sample, sequenced in a study of T cells in localized non-small cell lung cancer. The assay was immunoSEQ multiplex PCR, and TCRdb's table has in-frame clones only and misses some. The table has some 2,500 clones, 25% to 30% seen once. Sequences were derived from normal lung tissue next to the tumor, sampled before any cancer treatment. The receptors derive from a man between 40 and 70 years old with stage I lung adenocarcinoma.

J is TRBJ2-1 and V is TRBV7-4, with no clear D. Trimming removed 6 bases at V and 7 bases at J, with 13 bases between. The CDR3 length is 13 residues. The germline CDR1 and CDR2 sequences are SGHVT and SQSDAQ. The CDR3 sequence is CASSNTFGNEQFF. The CDR3, as DNA: TGTGCCAGCAGTAATACCTTTGGAAATGAGCAGTTCTTC.

As for this clone: One junction end disagrees with the germline gene, perhaps due to a read error. The J gene is TRBJ2-1, the V gene TRBV6-8, with 11 nucleotides matching TRBD2. Germline V CDR1 and CDR2: MNHGY, SAAAGT. This CDR3 is built from 15 residues. CDR3 residues: CAISAPGLAANEQFF. Written as DNA, the CDR3 is TGTGCCATCAGTGCCCCGGGACTAGCGGCTAATGAGCAGTTCTTC.